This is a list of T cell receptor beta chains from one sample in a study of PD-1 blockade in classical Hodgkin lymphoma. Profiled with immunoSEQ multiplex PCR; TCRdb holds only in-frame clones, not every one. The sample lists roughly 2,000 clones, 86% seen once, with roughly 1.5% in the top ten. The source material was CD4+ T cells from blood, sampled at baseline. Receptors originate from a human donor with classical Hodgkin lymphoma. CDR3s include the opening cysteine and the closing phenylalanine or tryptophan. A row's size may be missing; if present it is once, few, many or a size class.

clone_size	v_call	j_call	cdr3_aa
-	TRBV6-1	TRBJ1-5	CASSADRGIGQPQHF
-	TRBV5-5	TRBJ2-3	CASSLYGGTNTDTQYF
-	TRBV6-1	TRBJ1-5	CASSEAFGQGFHQPQHF
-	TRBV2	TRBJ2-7	CASRRGTESYEQYF
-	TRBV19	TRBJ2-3	CASSISSGSSTDTQYF
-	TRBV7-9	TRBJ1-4	CASSLDWGASNEKLFF
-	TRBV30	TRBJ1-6	CAWAEEVWSPLHF
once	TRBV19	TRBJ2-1	CASSPDRLAGQFF
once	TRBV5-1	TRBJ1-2	CASSLLGPPHYTF
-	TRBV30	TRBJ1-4	CAWRQGGTGEKLFF
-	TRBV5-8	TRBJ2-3	CASSLEGAIDTQYF
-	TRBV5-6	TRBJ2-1	CASSLVDYNEQFF
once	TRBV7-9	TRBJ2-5	CASSPDGETQYF
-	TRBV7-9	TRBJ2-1	CASSLPRRLAVYNEQFF
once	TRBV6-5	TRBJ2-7	CASSYNRRLASYEQYF
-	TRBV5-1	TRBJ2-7	CASSRGNVPSLYEQYF
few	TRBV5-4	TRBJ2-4	CASSQTIRTLAKNIQYF
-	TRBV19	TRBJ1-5	CASRRDINQPQHF
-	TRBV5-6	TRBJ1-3	CASSSYRGILSGNTIYF
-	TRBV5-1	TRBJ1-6	CASSLGSYNSPLHF
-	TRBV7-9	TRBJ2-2	CASSQAGATGELFF
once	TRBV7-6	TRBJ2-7	CASSQISRDGTYEQYF
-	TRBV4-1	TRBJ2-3	CASSQDAGGSTDTQYF
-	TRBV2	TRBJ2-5	CASTRDSGGAWETQYF
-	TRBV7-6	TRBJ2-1	CASSLGDRGYEQFF
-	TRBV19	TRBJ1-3	CASSIGISGNTIYF
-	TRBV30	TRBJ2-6	CAWSRGRQSRANVLTF
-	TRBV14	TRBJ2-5	CASSQTSTSGSETQYF
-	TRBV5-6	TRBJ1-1	CASRQVGGGTEAFF
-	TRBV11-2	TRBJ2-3	CASSLGDTQYF
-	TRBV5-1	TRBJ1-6	CASSLLEDDPLHF
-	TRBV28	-	CASSFWLGGEQYF
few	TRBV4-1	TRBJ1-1	CASSPIGRQMNTEAFF
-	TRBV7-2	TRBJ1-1	CASSLGRNTEAFF
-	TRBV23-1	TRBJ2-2	CAHGISNTGELFF
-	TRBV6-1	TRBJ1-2	CASSENLQGPYYGYTF
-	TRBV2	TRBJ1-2	CASSEEGTVDGYTF
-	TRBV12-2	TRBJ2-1	CASRLASSDRGSYNEQFF
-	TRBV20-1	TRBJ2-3	CSASLPDTQYF
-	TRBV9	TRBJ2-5	CASRADWTQETQYF
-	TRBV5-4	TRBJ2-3	CASSFGRSTDTQYF
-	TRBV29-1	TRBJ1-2	CSAAESPLNYGYTF
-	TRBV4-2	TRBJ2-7	CASSQGGYGLAGAQQYF
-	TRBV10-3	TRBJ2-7	CAISSLLISGGATAYEQYF
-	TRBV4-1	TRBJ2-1	CASSQVGQGFRNNEQFF
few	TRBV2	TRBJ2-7	CASTDRAHSYEQYF
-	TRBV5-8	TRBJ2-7	CASSLDLAGDMSYEQYF
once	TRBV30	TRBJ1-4	CAWRRRTGVATNEKLFF
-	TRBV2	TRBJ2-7	CASSAAGFSEQYF